What follows are 28 T cell receptor beta chains derived from one specimen sequenced in a study of shared clonotypes between healthy human individuals. Produced via immunoSEQ multiplex PCR; TCRdb's table is partial and in-frame only. The table has about 490,000 clones, 79% seen once. Material: PBMCs. The receptors originated from a woman aged 40 to 50 in good health. Some clones in this sample may be carry-over from other donors' samples.

This clone was recorded only once. A far larger clone is just one base off, so this is likely a read error. This chain connects TRBV30 to TRBJ2-5; maybe TRBD2 (5 bases). The CDR3 extends over 13 amino acids. Germline-derived CDR1 and CDR2 are GTSNPN and SVGIG (reference sequence). Trimming stripped 2 bases from V and 7 bases from J, with 14 bases between. The CDR3 coding sequence is TGTGCCTGGAGTCACGGCAGTCGGGGGACCCAGTACTTC. This codes for CAWSHGSRGTQYF.

The chain combines TRBV29-1 with TRBJ1-1; possibly TRBD1 for D (5 bases). The germline V gene encodes CDR1 SQVTM and CDR2 ANQGSEA. The length of the CDR3 is 15 residues. Trimming cost V 3 bases and J 2 bases, with 16 bases left between them. The CDR3 region has the DNA TGCAGCGTTGATCTTCCTTGGACACCAAACACTGAAGCTTTCTTT. Protein sequence: CSVDLPWTPNTEAFF.

V usage is TRBV5-5 and J usage is TRBJ1-1; D not resolved. The CDR3 covers 13 residues. In germline, CDR1 is SGHKS, CDR2 YYEKEE (reference sequence). Trimming pared 6 bases from V and 8 bases from J, leaving 17 bases between. The CDR3 loop is CASNPPLRSEAFF. CDR3 in DNA: TGTGCCAGCAACCCCCCCCTTCGGAGCGAAGCTTTCTTT.

This clone was picked up a small number of times. This chain connects TRBV2 to TRBJ1-5; D possibly corresponds to TRBD1 (6 bases). CDR3 size: 16 residues. In germline, CDR1 is SNHLY, CDR2 FYNNEI. V was trimmed by 2 bases and J by 4 bases, leaving 15 bases between them. The CDR3 nucleotides read TGTGCCAGCAGTGAACCCATGGGGGCGCGTAATCAGCCCCAGCATTTT. Encoded protein: CASSEPMGARNQPQHF.

The chain couples TRBV4-3 to TRBJ1-3; tentatively, D is TRBD1 (5 bases). CDR3 length: 17 amino acids. V shed 5 bases and J shed 0 bases, with 17 bases lying between them. CDR1 is LGHNA and CDR2 is YSLEER in the germline V gene. CDR3 residues: CASSFGTGLSSGNTIYF. CDR3 DNA sequence: TGCGCCAGCAGCTTTGGTACGGGACTTAGCTCTGGAAACACCATATATTTT.

The chain recombines TRBV7-9 with TRBJ2-7, with D hard to call. The CDR3 contains 16 residues. V lost 5 bases, J lost 3 bases, and 20 bases lay in between. Germline V CDR1 and CDR2: SEHNR, FQNEAQ (reference sequence). CDR3 loop: CASSHNQRSRVYEQYF. The CDR3 DNA reads TGTGCCAGCAGCCACAACCAGAGATCAAGGGTCTACGAGCAGTACTTC.

The V and J genes are TRBV7-9 and TRBJ1-3; 7 positions agree with TRBD1. CDR1 SEHNR and CDR2 FQNEAQ come from the germline V gene (reference sequence). This CDR3 spans 14 amino acids. The trim removed 5 bases at V and 6 bases at J, leaving 7 bases unmatched. CDR3 sequence reads: CASSTHRGLNTIYF. The CDR3 DNA reads TGTGCCAGCAGCACCCACAGGGGCCTAAACACCATATATTTT.

This chain links TRBV5-8 with TRBJ2-2; no clear D gene. The CDR3 covers 13 residues. Trimming stripped 0 bases from V and 4 bases from J, with 4 bases between. Per germline, CDR1 SGHTS and CDR2 YDEGEE. DNA of the CDR3: TGTGCCAGCAGCTTGGTGCGCACCGGGGAGCTGTTTTTT. Its protein is CASSLVRTGELFF.

This clone was seen a few times. The V and J genes are TRBV4-3 and TRBJ2-1; 8 nucleotides align to TRBD1. Germline V lookup: CDR1 LGHNA, CDR2 YSLEER. This CDR3 has 15 amino acids. Trimming at V came to 0 bases and at J to 7 bases, leaving 5 bases not matched to a gene. CDR3 protein: CASSQDITGGNEQFF. CDR3 DNA sequence: TGCGCCAGCAGCCAAGATATTACAGGGGGTAATGAGCAGTTCTTC.

The gene calls are TRBV5-1 and TRBJ2-2; 8 nucleotides align to TRBD1. Trimming at V came to 3 bases and at J to 5 bases, leaving 9 bases not matched to a gene. In germline, CDR1 is SGHRS, CDR2 YFSETQ. The CDR3 is 16 amino acids. The CDR3 reads CASSSQGVSGTGELFF. The CDR3 DNA reads as TGCGCCAGCAGCTCACAGGGGGTGAGTGGAACCGGGGAGCTGTTTTTT.

This chain uses TRBV29-1 with TRBJ1-1, with no clear D. The V gene's germline CDR1 is SQVTM and CDR2 ANQGSEA. The CDR3 spans 15 residues. Trimming took 5 bases from V and 1 from J, leaving 17 bases between them. The CDR3 nucleotides read TGCAGCGTTCTTAAAGCATTGGCACAGAACACTGAAGCTTTCTTT. Amino acid sequence: CSVLKALAQNTEAFF.

The V gene is TRBV19, the J gene TRBJ1-4; no clear D. From germline, CDR1 is LNHDA and CDR2 SQIVND (reference sequence). V was clipped by 5 bases and J by 8 bases, with 15 bases between them. CDR3 length: 14 residues. CDR3 loop: CASSLTFGWEKLFF. The CDR3 coding sequence is TGTGCCAGTAGTCTTACATTTGGATGGGAAAAACTGTTTTTT.

This clone was detected ten times or more. The chain combines TRBV18 with TRBJ1-1, with a tentative D call TRBD1 (5 bases). The CDR3 covers 12 residues. Trimming cost V 7 bases and J 4 bases, with 10 bases left between them. Germline V gene sequence: CDR1 KGHSH, CDR2 LQKENI. CDR3 amino acids: CASCSGTTEAFF. As DNA, the CDR3 is TGTGCCAGCTGTTCAGGGACCACTGAAGCTTTCTTT.

The gene calls are TRBV11-2 and TRBJ1-2; the D gene is possibly TRBD1 (5 bases). CDR1 is SGHAT and CDR2 is FQNNGV in the germline V gene. The CDR3 contains 15 residues. Trimming removed 6 bases at V and 3 bases at J, with 17 bases between. CDR3: CASSSGGEGDYGYTF. The CDR3 coding sequence is TGTGCCAGCAGTTCCGGGGGAGAAGGGGACTATGGCTACACCTTC.

This clone was observed a single time. The chain has TRBV30 and TRBJ1-3; no clear D gene. V was clipped by 2 bases and J by 7 bases, with 15 bases between them. The CDR3 loop spans 14 amino acids. The germline gives CDR1 GTSNPN, CDR2 SVGIG (reference sequence). CDR3 residues: CAWSFVTPGNTIYF. CDR3 in DNA: TGTGCCTGGAGTTTTGTGACACCCGGGAACACCATATATTTT.

This chain connects TRBV27 to TRBJ1-5; 9 bases map to TRBD1. Unmatched junction bases numbered 13, after V lost 9 bases and J lost 7 bases. The CDR3 runs 15 residues. In germline, CDR1 is MNHEY, CDR2 SMNVEV (reference sequence). CDR3 sequence: CARWGDREAGQPQHF. The DNA for the CDR3 is TGTGCCAGGTGGGGGGACAGGGAGGCAGGCCAGCCCCAGCATTTT.

This sequence joins TRBV5-1 and TRBJ1-3; 7 nucleotides line up with TRBD1. Germline CDR1 SGHRS, CDR2 YFSETQ. The CDR3 sequence is 13 residues long. With V trimmed by 7 bases and J by 1 base, 2 bases remained unmatched. CDR3 nucleotide sequence: TGCGCCAGCCAGACAGGGTCTGGAAACACCATATATTTT. Translating gives CASQTGSGNTIYF.

In the case of this clone: The junction departs from germline at one end; a sequencing error may be responsible. This rearrangement joins TRBV15 to TRBJ2-1; 9 bases are a match to TRBD2. This CDR3 spans 15 amino acids. Germline V gene lookup returns CDR1 LNHNV and CDR2 YYDKDF (reference sequence). The CDR3 nucleotides are TGTGCCACCAGCAGAGTTCGACGCGAAGGGACTAGCACGGTCTTC. It encodes CATSRVRREGTSTVF. Complete variable domain (other parts from reference TRBV15 and TRBJ2-1): DAMVIQNPRYQVTQFGKPVTLSCSQTLNHNVMYWYQQKSSQAPKLLFHYYDKDFNNEADTPDNFQSRRPNTSFCFLDIRSPGLGDTAMYLCATSRVRREGTSTVFGPGTRLTVL.

This clone was picked up a small number of times. The chain is built from TRBV9 and TRBJ2-7; 13 positions match TRBD2. V lost 4 bases, J lost 1 base, and 5 bases stayed unmatched. The CDR3 length is 16 residues. Per the germline V gene, CDR1 is SGDLS and CDR2 is YYNGEE. The CDR3 sequence is CASSPGLAGVSYEQYF. CDR3 nucleotide sequence: TGTGCCAGCAGCCCTGGACTAGCGGGAGTTTCCTACGAGCAGTACTTC.

Of note for this clone: This specimen includes other DNA sequences encoding the same CDR3. V usage is TRBV30 and J usage is TRBJ2-7; TRBD2 matches 10 bases. J gave up 7 bases and V 0 bases, and 6 bases lay outside the gene matches. The CDR3 is 14 residues long. The germline gives CDR1 GTSNPN, CDR2 SVGIG (reference sequence). The CDR3 region is CAWSVLAGVGEQYF. Here the CDR3 DNA reads TGTGCCTGGAGTGTTCTAGCGGGAGTCGGTGAGCAGTACTTC.

V usage is TRBV18 and J usage is TRBJ1-2, with D uncertain. V was shortened by 0 bases and J by 2 bases, with 7 bases between the two germline ends. Looked up from germline, CDR1 is KGHSH and CDR2 is LQKENI. This CDR3 contains 14 residues. The CDR3, as DNA: TGTGCCAGCTCACCACCGAATATCAACTATGGCTACACCTTC. It encodes CASSPPNINYGYTF.

The genes are TRBV7-8 and TRBJ2-6; D is possibly TRBD2 (7 bases). The germline V gene has CDR1 SGHVS and CDR2 FQNEAQ. Trimming stripped 1 base from V and 1 base from J, with 14 bases between. The CDR3 is 18 amino acids. The CDR3 nucleotides are TGTGCCAGCAGCTTAGGAGGCCGGGGGGCTTCTGGGGCCAACGTCCTGACTTTC. It translates to CASSLGGRGASGANVLTF.

The V gene is TRBV7-9, the J gene TRBJ2-1; 9 bases agree with TRBD2. The CDR3 is 15 residues long. Germline loops: CDR1 SEHNR, CDR2 FQNEAQ (reference sequence). V was pared by 1 base and J by 6 bases, with 4 bases of the junction left unmatched. The CDR3 sequence: CASSLGGRALNEQFF. The CDR3 bases are TGTGCCAGCAGCTTAGGCGGGAGGGCCCTCAATGAGCAGTTCTTC.

V and J are TRBV15 and TRBJ2-2; D remains ambiguous. V lost 0 bases and J 7 bases, leaving 6 bases between the germline ends. This CDR3 comprises 13 residues. The germline gives CDR1 LNHNV, CDR2 YYDKDF (reference sequence). The CDR3 DNA reads TGTGCCACCAGCAGAGATCTGTACGGGGAGCTGTTTTTT. It codes for CATSRDLYGELFF.

There are a few counts of this clone. V is TRBV30 and J is TRBJ2-4; possible D gene TRBD2, 5 bases. The CDR3 is made up of 13 amino acids. V was clipped by 2 bases and J by 3 bases, with 8 bases between them. The germline gives CDR1 GTSNPN, CDR2 SVGIG (reference sequence). The CDR3 bases are TGTGCCTGGAGTACTAGTTTCAAAAACATTCAGTACTTC. Protein sequence: CAWSTSFKNIQYF.

V gene TRBV7-9 combines with J gene TRBJ1-5; D may be TRBD1 (5 bases). The CDR3 contains 14 residues. The V and J ends lost 5 bases and 3 bases respectively, with 11 bases between them. Germline V gives CDR1 SEHNR, CDR2 FQNEAQ (reference sequence). The DNA for the CDR3 is TGTGCCAGCAGCCCAAAGGGGTCCAATCAGCCCCAGCATTTT. Amino acid sequence: CASSPKGSNQPQHF.

This clone was picked up many times. V gene TRBV10-3 combines with J gene TRBJ1-1, with 7 nucleotides matching TRBD1. The CDR3 extends over 13 amino acids. Germline CDR1 ENHRY, CDR2 SYGVKD. V was pared by 6 bases and J by 5 bases, with 6 bases of the junction left unmatched. CDR3 nucleotides: TGTGCCATCAGACAGGGGTTGGAAACTGAAGCTTTCTTT. Its protein product is CAIRQGLETEAFF.

This clone was counted a single time. The CDR3 region has the DNA TGCAGCGTTGCCGACAGGGGTGGAGAGACCCAGTACTTC. Its translation is CSVADRGGETQYF. V and J are TRBV29-1 and TRBJ2-5; 8 nucleotides align to TRBD1. V lost 4 bases to trimming and J lost 4 bases; unmatched junction nucleotides: 5. From germline, CDR1 is SQVTM and CDR2 ANQGSEA. There are 13 residues in the CDR3.